This T cell receptor (beta chain) derives from a study of shared clonotypes between healthy human individuals. The CDR3 consists of 15 residues. Naive CD8 cells lacked CD45RO, underwent positive selection for CCR7 and left out terminally differentiated effector memory CD45RA+ cells. Per the authors' pipeline: Junction-only sequences produced by ImmunoSEQ had no quality scores, so filtering differed. Libraries were prepared by immunoSEQ multiplex PCR; TCRdb keeps only in-frame clonotypes and omits some of them. That table supplies the V and J calls and clone size; D and trimming were determined from the DNA. The repertoire includes under 600,000 clones, 95% to 98% of them detected once, and roughly 0.29% sits in the top ten.

Input material: naive CD8+ T cells sorted from blood. The rearrangement joins TRBV21-1 to TRBJ1-5; TRBD1, as called in the table, went unchecked against the DNA. TRBV21-1 is labeled a pseudogene. The clonotype was recovered from a man aged 30 to 39 in good health. CDR3: CASSKDRNSNQPQHF. The CDR3 region has the DNA TGTGCCAGCAGCAAAGACAGAAATAGCAATCAGCCCCAGCATTTT.